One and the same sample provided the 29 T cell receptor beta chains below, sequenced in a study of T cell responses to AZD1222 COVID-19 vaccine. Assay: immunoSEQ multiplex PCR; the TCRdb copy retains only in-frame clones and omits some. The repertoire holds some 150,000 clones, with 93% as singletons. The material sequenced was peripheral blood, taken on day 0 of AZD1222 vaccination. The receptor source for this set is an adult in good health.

The CDR3, as DNA: TGTGCCACCAGCAGAGATCTTGGGAACAATGAGCAGTTCTTC. It codes for CATSRDLGNNEQFF. The J gene is TRBJ2-1, the V gene TRBV15; D unclear. The V gene lost 0 bases and the J gene lost 5 bases, with 8 bases spanning the gap. The CDR3 is 14 residues long. Germline V lookup: CDR1 LNHNV, CDR2 YYDKDF (reference sequence).

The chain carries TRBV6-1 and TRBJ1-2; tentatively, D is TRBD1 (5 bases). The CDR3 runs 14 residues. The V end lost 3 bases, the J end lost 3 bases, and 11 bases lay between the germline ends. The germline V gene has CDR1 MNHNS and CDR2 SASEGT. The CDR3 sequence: CASSDRGIYYGYTF. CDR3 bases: TGTGCCAGCAGTGACCGGGGGATCTACTATGGCTACACCTTC.

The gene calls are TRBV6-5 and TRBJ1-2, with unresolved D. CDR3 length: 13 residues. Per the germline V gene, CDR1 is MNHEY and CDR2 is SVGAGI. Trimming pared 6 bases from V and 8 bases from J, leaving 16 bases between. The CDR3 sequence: CASSPGSAPGYTF. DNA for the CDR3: TGTGCCAGCAGCCCCGGGAGCGCCCCAGGCTACACCTTC.

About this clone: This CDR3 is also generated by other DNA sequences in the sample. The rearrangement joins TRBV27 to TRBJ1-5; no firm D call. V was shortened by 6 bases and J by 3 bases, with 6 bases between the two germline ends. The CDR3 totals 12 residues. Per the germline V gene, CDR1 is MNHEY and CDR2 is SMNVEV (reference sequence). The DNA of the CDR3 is TGTGCCAGCAGCTCCCCCAATCAGCCCCAGCATTTT. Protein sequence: CASSSPNQPQHF.

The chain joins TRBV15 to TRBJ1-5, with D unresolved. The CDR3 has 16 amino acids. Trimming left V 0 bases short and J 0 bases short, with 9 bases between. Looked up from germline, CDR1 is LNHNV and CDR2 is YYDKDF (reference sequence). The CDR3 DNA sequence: TGTGCCACCAGCAGAGATCAGATTTATAGCAATCAGCCCCAGCATTTT. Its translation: CATSRDQIYSNQPQHF.

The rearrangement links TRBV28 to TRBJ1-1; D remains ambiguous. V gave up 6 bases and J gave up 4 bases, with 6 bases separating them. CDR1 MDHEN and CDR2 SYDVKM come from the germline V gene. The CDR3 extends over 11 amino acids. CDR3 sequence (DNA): TGTGCCAGCAGGGTGGGCACTGAAGCTTTCTTT. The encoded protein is CASRVGTEAFF.

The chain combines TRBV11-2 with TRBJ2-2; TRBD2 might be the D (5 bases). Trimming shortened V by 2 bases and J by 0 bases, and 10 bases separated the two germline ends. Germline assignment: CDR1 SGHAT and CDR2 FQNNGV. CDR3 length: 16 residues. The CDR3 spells CASSLLRASNTGELFF. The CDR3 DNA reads TGTGCCAGCAGCTTATTGAGGGCTTCGAACACCGGGGAGCTGTTTTTT.

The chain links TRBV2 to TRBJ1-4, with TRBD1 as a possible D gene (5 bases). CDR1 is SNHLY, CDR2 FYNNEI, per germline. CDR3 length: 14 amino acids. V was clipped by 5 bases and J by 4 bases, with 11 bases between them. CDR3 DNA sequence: TGTGCCAGCAGTCTGACAGCAGTTAATGAAAAACTGTTTTTT. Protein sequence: CASSLTAVNEKLFF. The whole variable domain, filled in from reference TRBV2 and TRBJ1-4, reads EPEVTQTPSHQVTQMGQEVILRCVPISNHLYFYWYRQILGQKVEFLVSFYNNEISEKSEIFDDQFSVERPDGSNFTLKIRSTKLEDSAMYFCASSLTAVNEKLFFGSGTQLSVL.

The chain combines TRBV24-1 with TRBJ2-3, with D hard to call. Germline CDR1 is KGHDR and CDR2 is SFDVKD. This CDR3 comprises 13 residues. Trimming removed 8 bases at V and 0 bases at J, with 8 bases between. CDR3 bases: TGTGCCACCATGGGTCGTAGCACAGATACGCAGTATTTT. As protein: CATMGRSTDTQYF.

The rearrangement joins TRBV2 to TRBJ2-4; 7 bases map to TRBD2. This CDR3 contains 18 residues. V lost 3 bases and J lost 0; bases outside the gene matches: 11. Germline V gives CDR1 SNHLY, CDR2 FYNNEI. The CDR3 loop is CASSEGRGTLLAKNIQYF. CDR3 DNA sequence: TGTGCCAGCAGTGAGGGGAGGGGAACCCTACTAGCCAAAAACATTCAGTACTTC.

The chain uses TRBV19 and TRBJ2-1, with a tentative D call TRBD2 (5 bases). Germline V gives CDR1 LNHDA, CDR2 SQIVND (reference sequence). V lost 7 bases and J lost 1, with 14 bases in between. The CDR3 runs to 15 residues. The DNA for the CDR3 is TGTGCCAGTACGAGGGCCTTGATGTCCTACAATGAGCAGTTCTTC. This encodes CASTRALMSYNEQFF.

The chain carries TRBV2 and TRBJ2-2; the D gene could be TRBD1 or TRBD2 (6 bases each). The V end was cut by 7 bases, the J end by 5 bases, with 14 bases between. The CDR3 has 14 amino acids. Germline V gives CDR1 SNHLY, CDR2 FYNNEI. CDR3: CASNVGAGTGELFF. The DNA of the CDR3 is TGTGCCAGCAACGTGGGGGCGGGGACCGGGGAGCTGTTTTTT.

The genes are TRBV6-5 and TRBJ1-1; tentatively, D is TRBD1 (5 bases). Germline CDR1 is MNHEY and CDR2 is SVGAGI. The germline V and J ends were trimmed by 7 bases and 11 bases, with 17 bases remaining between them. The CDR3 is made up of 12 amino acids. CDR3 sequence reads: CASTKDISRAFF. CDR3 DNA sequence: TGTGCCAGCACTAAGGACATCTCCCGGGCTTTCTTT.

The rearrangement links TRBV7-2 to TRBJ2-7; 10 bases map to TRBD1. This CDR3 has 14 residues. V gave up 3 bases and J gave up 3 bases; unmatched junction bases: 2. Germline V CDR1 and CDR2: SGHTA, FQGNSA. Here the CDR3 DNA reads TGTGCCAGCAGCTTGACAGGGGGCATCTACGAGCAGTACTTC. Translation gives CASSLTGGIYEQYF.

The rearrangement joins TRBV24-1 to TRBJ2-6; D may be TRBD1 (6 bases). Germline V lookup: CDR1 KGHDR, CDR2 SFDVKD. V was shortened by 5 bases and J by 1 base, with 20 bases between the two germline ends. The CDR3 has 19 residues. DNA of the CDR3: TGTGCCACCAGTGGCCCTTTTCCGGGACAAATGTCTGGGGCCAACGTCCTGACTTTC. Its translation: CATSGPFPGQMSGANVLTF.

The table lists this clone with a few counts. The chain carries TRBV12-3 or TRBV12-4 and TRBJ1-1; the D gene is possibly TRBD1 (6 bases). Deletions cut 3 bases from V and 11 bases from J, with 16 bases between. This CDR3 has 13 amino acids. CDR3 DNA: TGTGCCAGCAGTTTTGGGGGCTGGTCCGAGGCTTTCTTT. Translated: CASSFGGWSEAFF.

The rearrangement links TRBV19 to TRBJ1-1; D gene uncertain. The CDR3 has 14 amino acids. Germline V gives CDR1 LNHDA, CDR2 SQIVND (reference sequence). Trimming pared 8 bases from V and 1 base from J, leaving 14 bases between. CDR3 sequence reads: CASSHQHRNTEAFF. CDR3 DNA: TGTGCCAGTTCCCATCAACATAGGAACACTGAAGCTTTCTTT.

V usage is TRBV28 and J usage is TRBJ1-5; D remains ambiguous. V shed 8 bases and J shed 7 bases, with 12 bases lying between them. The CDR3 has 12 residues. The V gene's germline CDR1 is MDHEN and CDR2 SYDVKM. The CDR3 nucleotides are TGTGCCAGCGCTGCTCGTCCGCAGCCCCAGCATTTT. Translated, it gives CASAARPQPQHF.

The CDR3 is CATSRATGQTSNQPQHF. For the CDR3, the DNA is TGTGCCACCAGCAGAGCTACGGGACAAACCAGCAATCAGCCCCAGCATTTT. The chain has TRBV15 and TRBJ1-5, with D perhaps matching TRBD1 (6 bases). CDR1 is LNHNV and CDR2 is YYDKDF in the germline V gene (reference sequence). The CDR3 extends over 17 amino acids. V dropped 1 base and J dropped 1 base, with 14 bases sitting between them.

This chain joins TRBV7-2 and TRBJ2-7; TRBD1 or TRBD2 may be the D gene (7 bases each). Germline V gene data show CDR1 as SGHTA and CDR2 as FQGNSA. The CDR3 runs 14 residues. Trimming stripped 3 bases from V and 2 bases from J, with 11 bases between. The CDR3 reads CASSLGGTAYEQYF. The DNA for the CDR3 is TGTGCCAGCAGCTTGGGAGGGACAGCCTACGAGCAGTACTTC.

CDR3 sequence (DNA): TGTGCCCCCCAGGGGGGGACCACTGAAGCTTTCTTT. This encodes CAPQGGTTEAFF. The chain recombines TRBV6-8 with TRBJ1-1; 7 nucleotides align to TRBD1. Germline V gene lookup returns CDR1 MNHGY and CDR2 SAAAGT. V lost 11 bases to trimming and J lost 4 bases; unmatched junction nucleotides: 7. The CDR3 runs 12 residues.

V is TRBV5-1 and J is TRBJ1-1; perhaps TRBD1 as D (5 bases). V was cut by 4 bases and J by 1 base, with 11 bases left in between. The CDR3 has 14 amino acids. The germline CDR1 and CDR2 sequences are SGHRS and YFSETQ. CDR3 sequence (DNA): TGCGCCAGCAGCGCATTTCAGGGGAACACTGAAGCTTTCTTT. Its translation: CASSAFQGNTEAFF.

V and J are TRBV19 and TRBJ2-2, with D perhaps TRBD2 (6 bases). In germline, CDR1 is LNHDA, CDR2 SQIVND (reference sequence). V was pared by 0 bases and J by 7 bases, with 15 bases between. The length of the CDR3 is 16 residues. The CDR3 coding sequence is TGTGCCAGTAGTATAGAATCCCCGACTAGGGACGGGGAGCTGTTTTTT. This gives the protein CASSIESPTRDGELFF.

CDR3 nucleotides: TGTGCCTGGACCAAACTAGCGGGAGGCGAGCAGTACTTC. Its protein is CAWTKLAGGEQYF. V and J are TRBV30 and TRBJ2-7, with 12 bases that match TRBD2. V was clipped by 4 bases and J by 6 bases; unmatched bases: 4. The CDR3 spans 13 residues. CDR1 and CDR2 from the germline V gene are GTSNPN and SVGIG (reference sequence).

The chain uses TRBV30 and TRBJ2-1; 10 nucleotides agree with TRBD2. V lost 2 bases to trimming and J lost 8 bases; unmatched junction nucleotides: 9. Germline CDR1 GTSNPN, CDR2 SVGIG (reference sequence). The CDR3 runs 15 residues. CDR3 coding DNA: TGTGCCTGGAGTCAAACTAGCGGGACCGGGGATGAGCAGTTCTTC. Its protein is CAWSQTSGTGDEQFF.

Here the CDR3 DNA reads TGTGCCAGCAGTGCAGACAGGGACAACTACGAGCAGTACTTC. Its translation: CASSADRDNYEQYF. The chain employs TRBV2 and TRBJ2-7, with 7 bases identical to TRBD1. The CDR3 contains 14 residues. Germline V gene lookup returns CDR1 SNHLY and CDR2 FYNNEI. V lost 4 bases and J lost 3; bases outside the gene matches: 6.

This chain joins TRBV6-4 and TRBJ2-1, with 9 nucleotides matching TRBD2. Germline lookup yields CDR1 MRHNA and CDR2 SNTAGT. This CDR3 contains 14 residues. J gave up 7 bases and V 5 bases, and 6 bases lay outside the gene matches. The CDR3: CASSYSGSENEQFF. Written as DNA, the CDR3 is TGTGCCAGCAGTTATAGCGGGAGTGAAAATGAGCAGTTCTTC.

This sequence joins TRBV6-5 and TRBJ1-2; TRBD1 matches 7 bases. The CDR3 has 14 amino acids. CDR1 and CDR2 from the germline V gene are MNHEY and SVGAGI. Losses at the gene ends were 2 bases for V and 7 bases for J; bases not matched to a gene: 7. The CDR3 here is CASSYTGQVGGYTF. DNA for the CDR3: TGTGCCAGCAGTTACACCGGACAGGTCGGTGGCTACACCTTC.

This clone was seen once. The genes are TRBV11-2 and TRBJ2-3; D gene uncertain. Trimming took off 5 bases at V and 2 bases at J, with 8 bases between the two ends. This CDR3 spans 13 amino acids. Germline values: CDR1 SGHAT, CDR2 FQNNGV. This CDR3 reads CASSAGPTDTQYF. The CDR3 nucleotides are TGTGCCAGCAGCGCAGGACCCACAGATACGCAGTATTTT.